This TCR beta chain appears in the sequencing data of a study of T cell responses to AZD1222 COVID-19 vaccine. Per germline, CDR1 LNHNV and CDR2 YYDKDF (reference sequence). The CDR3 spans 15 residues. The V and J ends lost 4 bases and 4 bases respectively, with 15 bases between them. This clone was counted once. What it recognizes is unknown. General observations from the study: The study reported that nearly half of spike-specific TCRs target unmutated variant regions. Among AZD1222 vaccinees, only six or seven were seropositive at baseline.

The assay was immunoSEQ multiplex PCR, and TCRdb's table has in-frame clones only and misses some. The sample includes about 150,000 clones, more than 85% of them seen just once. The V call is TRBV15, the J call TRBJ2-3, with D perhaps TRBD1 or TRBD2 (5 bases each). The material was peripheral blood, obtained after recovery from COVID-19. The receptor was derived from an adult who had recovered from COVID-19. The CDR3 loop is CATSNQGSGSDTQYF. CDR3 sequence (DNA): TGTGCCACCAGCAATCAGGGATCGGGGTCAGATACGCAGTATTTT.